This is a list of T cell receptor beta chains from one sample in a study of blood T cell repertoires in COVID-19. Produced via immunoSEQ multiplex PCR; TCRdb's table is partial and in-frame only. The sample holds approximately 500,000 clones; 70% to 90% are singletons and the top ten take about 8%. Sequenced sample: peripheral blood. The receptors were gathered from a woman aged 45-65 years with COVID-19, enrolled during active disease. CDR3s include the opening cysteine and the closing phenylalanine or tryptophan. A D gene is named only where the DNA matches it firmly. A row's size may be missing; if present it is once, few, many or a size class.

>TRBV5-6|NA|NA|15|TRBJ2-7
TGTGCCAGCAGCTCTCGAGTCAGGATCACCTACGAGCAGTACTTC
CASSSRVRITYEQYF
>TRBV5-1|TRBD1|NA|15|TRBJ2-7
TGCGCCAGCAGCGTCACAGGGGGACCCTCCTACGAGCAGTACTTC
CASSVTGGPSYEQYF
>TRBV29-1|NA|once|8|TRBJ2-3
TGCAGCTCGGATACGCAGTATTTT
CSSDTQYF
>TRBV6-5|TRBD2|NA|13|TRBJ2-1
TGTGCCGCGGGGGGGGACTCCTACAATGAGCAGTTCTTC
CAAGGDSYNEQFF
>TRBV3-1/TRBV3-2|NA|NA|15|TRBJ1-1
TGTGCCAGCAGCCTTCAAGGGGCCATGAACACTGAAGCTTTCTTT
CASSLQGAMNTEAFF
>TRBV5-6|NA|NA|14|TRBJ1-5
TGTGCCAGCAGGAAGTCAACGGGCAATCAGCCCCAGCATTTT
CASRKSTGNQPQHF
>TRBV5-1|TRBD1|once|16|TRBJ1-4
TGCGCCAGCAGCTTGGGACAGGGTAGATCTAATGAAAAACTGTTTTTT
CASSLGQGRSNEKLFF
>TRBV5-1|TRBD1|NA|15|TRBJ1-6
TGCGCCAGCAGCTTGGCGGGACAGACCTATTCACCCCTCCACTTT
CASSLAGQTYSPLHF
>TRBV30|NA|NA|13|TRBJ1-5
TGTGCCTGGAGCGTCCAGGGCAATCAGCCCCAGCATTTT
CAWSVQGNQPQHF
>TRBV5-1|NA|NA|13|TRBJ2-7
TGCGCCAGCACCAATCCGATGGTAGACGAGCAGTACTTC
CASTNPMVDEQYF
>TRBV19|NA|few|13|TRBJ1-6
TGTGCCAGTAGTATTGCGGCCAAGCGGCCCCTCCACTTT
CASSIAAKRPLHF
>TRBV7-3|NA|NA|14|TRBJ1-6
TGTGCCAGCAGTGCCACAAACGGGGTTTCACCCCTCCACTTT
CASSATNGVSPLHF
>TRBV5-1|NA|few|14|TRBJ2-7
TGCGCCAGCAGCCAATTACCGGGGAGTGGCGAGCAGTACTTC
CASSQLPGSGEQYF
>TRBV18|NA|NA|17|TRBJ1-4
TGTGCCAGCTCACCACGAGGTCGGGGGTCCACTAATGAAAAACTGTTTTTT
CASSPRGRGSTNEKLFF